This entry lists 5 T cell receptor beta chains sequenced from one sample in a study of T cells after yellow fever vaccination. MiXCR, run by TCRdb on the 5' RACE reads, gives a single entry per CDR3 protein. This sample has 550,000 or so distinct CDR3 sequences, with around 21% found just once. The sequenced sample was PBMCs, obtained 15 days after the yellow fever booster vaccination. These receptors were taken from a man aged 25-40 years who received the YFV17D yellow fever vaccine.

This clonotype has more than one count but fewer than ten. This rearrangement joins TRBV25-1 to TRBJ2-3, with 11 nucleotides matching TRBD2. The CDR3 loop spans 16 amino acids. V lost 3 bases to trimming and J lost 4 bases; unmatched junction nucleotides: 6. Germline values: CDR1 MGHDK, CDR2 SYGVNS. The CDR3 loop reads CASSDILAGGADTQYF. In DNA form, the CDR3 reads TGTGCCAGCAGTGATATTCTAGCGGGAGGAGCAGATACGCAGTATTTT.

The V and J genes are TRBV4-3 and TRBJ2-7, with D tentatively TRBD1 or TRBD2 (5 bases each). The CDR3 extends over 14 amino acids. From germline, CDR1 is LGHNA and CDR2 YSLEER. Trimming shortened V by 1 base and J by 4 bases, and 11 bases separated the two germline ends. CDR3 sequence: CASSQAGAGYEQYF. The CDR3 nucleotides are TGCGCCAGCAGCCAAGCCGGGGCTGGATACGAGCAGTACTTC.

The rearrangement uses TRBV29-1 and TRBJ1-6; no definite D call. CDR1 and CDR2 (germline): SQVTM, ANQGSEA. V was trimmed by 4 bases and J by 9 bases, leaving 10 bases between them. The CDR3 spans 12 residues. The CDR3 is CSVGGYGSPLHF. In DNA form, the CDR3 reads TGCAGCGTTGGAGGGTACGGTTCACCCCTCCACTTT.

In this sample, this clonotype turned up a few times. The CDR3 nucleotides are TGCGCCAGCAGCTTCGACAGGGGGCGGAACGAGCAGTACTTC. Its translation: CASSFDRGRNEQYF. V and J are TRBV5-1 and TRBJ2-7; 10 positions match TRBD1. The trim removed 2 bases at V and 5 bases at J, leaving 4 bases unmatched. CDR3 length equals 14 residues. Germline values: CDR1 SGHRS, CDR2 YFSETQ. Combining the CDR3 with reference TRBV5-1 and TRBJ2-7 gives the whole variable domain KAGVTQTPRYLIKTRGQQVTLSCSPISGHRSVSWYQQTPGQGLQFLFEYFSETQRNKGNFPGRFSGRQFSNSRSEMNVSTLELGDSALYLCASSFDRGRNEQYFGPGTRLTVT.

Here the CDR3 DNA reads TGCAGTGCTAGGGAATCCGGGACGGCTAAAAACATTCAGTACTTC. Its protein is CSARESGTAKNIQYF. The chain joins TRBV20-1 to TRBJ2-4, with D tentatively TRBD1 or TRBD2 (5 bases each). Germline CDR1 DFQATT, CDR2 SNEGSKA (reference sequence). V lost 3 bases and J lost 4, with 16 bases in between. The CDR3 is 15 residues long.